This entry lists 3 T cell receptor beta chains sequenced from one sample in a study of regulatory T cells in long-lasting Graves disease. Time point noted: newly diagnosed GD, antithyroid drugs for less than 3 months. Generation of the TCR library employed RNA extracted from PBMCs. According to the study, TCR beta libraries were built with iRepertoire HTBI primers and CDR3-region Arm-PCR. One entry per CDR3 protein results from TCRdb running MiXCR on the multiplex PCR reads. The table includes around 330,000 distinct CDR3 sequences, 18% detected once. Sequenced material: peripheral blood mononuclear cells (PBMCs), taken at new diagnosis, from a patient treated with antithyroid drugs. The source of these receptors is a female donor with Graves disease.

In its sample, this clonotype was seen a few times. The J gene is TRBJ2-3, the V gene TRBV9; 7 nucleotides align to TRBD1. J gave up 2 bases and V 0 bases, and 15 bases lay outside the gene matches. The CDR3 is 19 amino acids. Germline values: CDR1 SGDLS, CDR2 YYNGEE. The CDR3 nucleotides read TGTGCCAGCAGCGTAGAATCCCCGGACAGGTGGGAGTTCACAGATACGCAGTATTTT. Protein: CASSVESPDRWEFTDTQYF.

This clonotype was detected ten times or more. The genes are TRBV28 and TRBJ2-5; D is perhaps TRBD2 (6 bases). The germline V gene encodes CDR1 MDHEN and CDR2 SYDVKM. This CDR3 has 14 residues. V lost 4 bases, J lost 5 bases, and 14 bases lay in between. As DNA, the CDR3 is TGTGCCAGCAGTTCGACTAGTCCACCGGAGACCCAGTACTTC. It yields the protein CASSSTSPPETQYF.

This chain joins TRBV12-3 or TRBV12-4 and TRBJ2-3, with 7 bases that match TRBD1. The CDR3 contains 16 residues. The V and J ends lost 7 bases and 0 bases, in that order; junction bases with no gene match: 10. The CDR3 spells CASTTRGSPSTDTQYF. CDR3 nucleotide sequence: TGTGCCAGCACTACCAGGGGGTCCCCCAGCACAGATACGCAGTATTTT.